These 4 T cell receptor beta chains share one sample of origin, sequenced in a study of graft-versus-host responses after intestinal transplantation. Profiling relied on immunoSEQ multiplex PCR, and the TCRdb table lists in-frame clones only, not all of them. This sample carries about 100,000 clones, roughly 87% of them seen once, and the ten largest clones take about 0.75%. For these receptors, no antigen is known. Here the sequenced sample was unstimulated CD4+ T cells sorted from spleen or lymph node cells, taken before transplant. These receptors were collected from a human donor who was the organ donor for an intestinal transplant.

The chain joins TRBV30 to TRBJ1-6; no firm D call. This CDR3 spans 10 amino acids. The V gene's germline CDR1 is GTSNPN and CDR2 SVGIG (reference sequence). Trimming took off 1 base at V and 12 bases at J, with 4 bases between the two ends. The CDR3 DNA reads TGTGCCTGGAGTGGACAACCCCTCCACTTT. Residues: CAWSGQPLHF.

The V call is TRBV5-1, the J call TRBJ2-5; TRBD1 or TRBD2 may be the D gene (5 bases each). Germline V gene sequence: CDR1 SGHRS, CDR2 YFSETQ. The CDR3 length is 14 residues. Trimming pared 5 bases from V and 1 base from J, leaving 12 bases between. CDR3 loop: CASSWGPSQETQYF. In nucleotides, the CDR3 is TGCGCCAGCAGTTGGGGACCCAGCCAAGAGACCCAGTACTTC.

The rearrangement joins TRBV11-3 to TRBJ2-3; 13 bases fit TRBD2. In germline, CDR1 is SGHNT, CDR2 YENEEA. Trimming took 4 bases from V and 3 from J; bases not matched to a gene: 4. The CDR3 has 16 amino acids. CDR3 protein: CASSWRTSGSTDTQYF. DNA for the CDR3: TGTGCCAGCAGCTGGAGGACTAGCGGGAGTACAGATACGCAGTATTTT.

The chain joins TRBV6-6 to TRBJ2-7; D remains ambiguous. The germline gives CDR1 MNHNY, CDR2 SVGAGI (reference sequence). The CDR3 is made up of 14 amino acids. V was trimmed by 6 bases and J by 2 bases, leaving 14 bases between them. The CDR3 region is CASSPAHSPYEQYF. In nucleotides, the CDR3 is TGTGCCAGCAGCCCTGCGCACAGCCCCTACGAGCAGTACTTC.